Below are 14 T cell receptor beta chains sequenced from a single sample in a study of blood T cell repertoires in COVID-19. Data came from immunoSEQ multiplex PCR; TCRdb stores just in-frame clones and leaves some out. The table includes around 110,000 clones, approximately 84% detected once. Sequenced material: peripheral blood. The source is a man aged 40-55 years with acute or convalescent COVID-19.

V usage is TRBV10-3 and J usage is TRBJ1-5; D uncertain. This CDR3 region has 15 residues. The germline V gene encodes CDR1 ENHRY and CDR2 SYGVKD. Trimming removed 2 bases at V and 0 bases at J, with 8 bases between. In DNA form, the CDR3 reads TGTGCCATCAGTGAGGACGGGATTAGCAATCAGCCCCAGCATTTT. Protein sequence: CAISEDGISNQPQHF.

CDR3 sequence reads: CASSDINRGAEAFF. The CDR3 DNA follows: TGTGCCAGCAGTGATATTAACCGGGGAGCTGAAGCTTTCTTT. The V and J genes are TRBV6-1 and TRBJ1-1; D unclear. V lost 3 bases and J 6 bases, leaving 14 bases between the germline ends. The CDR3 totals 14 residues. In germline, CDR1 is MNHNS, CDR2 SASEGT.

This clone appeared once. The chain uses TRBV18 and TRBJ1-6; D is ambiguous. Per the germline V gene, CDR1 is KGHSH and CDR2 is LQKENI. The CDR3 contains 13 residues. Trimming took 6 bases from V and 7 from J, leaving 10 bases between them. The CDR3 is CASSTVDNSPLHF. The CDR3 DNA follows: TGTGCCAGCTCTACAGTAGACAATTCACCCCTCCACTTT.

The chain employs TRBV7-2 and TRBJ2-2; 11 bases agree with TRBD2. The length of the CDR3 is 18 residues. V lost 5 bases and J lost 5; bases outside the gene matches: 13. Germline CDR1 SGHTA, CDR2 FQGNSA. Here the CDR3 reads CASSPNNRLAGRTGELFF. CDR3 DNA sequence: TGTGCCAGCAGCCCTAACAACCGACTAGCGGGAAGGACCGGGGAGCTGTTTTTT.

The J gene is TRBJ2-7, the V gene TRBV4-3; TRBD1 might be the D (6 bases). Looked up from germline, CDR1 is LGHNA and CDR2 is YSLEER. The CDR3 extends over 14 amino acids. Trimming took off 0 bases at V and 5 bases at J, with 11 bases between the two ends. CDR3 amino acids: CASSQDFNRDEQYF. The CDR3 bases are TGCGCCAGCAGCCAAGATTTTAACAGGGACGAGCAGTACTTC.

The V and J genes are TRBV6-5 and TRBJ1-1; 7 positions match TRBD1. After removal of 6 bases from V and 8 bases from J, the junction contained 6 bases not matched to a gene. Germline values: CDR1 MNHEY, CDR2 SVGAGI. The CDR3 is made up of 12 amino acids. The CDR3, as DNA: TGTGCCAGCAGAGACAGGGCTGGAGAAGCTTTCTTT. Protein: CASRDRAGEAFF.

This chain links TRBV3-1 (or the pseudogene TRBV3-2) with TRBJ2-7, with 7 bases matching TRBD1. The CDR3 is 18 amino acids. Germline CDR1 is LGHDT and CDR2 is YNNKEL (reference sequence). V trimming: 6 bases; J trimming: 3 bases; junction bases outside the gene matches: 20. The CDR3 sequence is CASSYDRAVGAVGYEQYF. CDR3 coding DNA: TGTGCCAGCAGTTACGACAGGGCTGTTGGGGCGGTCGGCTACGAGCAGTACTTC.

The gene calls are TRBV11-1 and TRBJ1-2, with D possibly TRBD1 on 6 matching bases. V lost 1 base, J lost 8 bases, and 11 bases lay in between. Germline CDR1 is SGHAT and CDR2 is FQDESV (reference sequence). The CDR3 extends over 13 amino acids. The DNA of the CDR3 is TGTGCCAGCAGCTTAGACAGGGAACGCGGCTACACCTTC. Amino acid sequence: CASSLDRERGYTF.

The rearrangement uses TRBV18 and TRBJ2-5; D is perhaps TRBD2 (5 bases). The CDR3 length is 13 residues. Germline lookup yields CDR1 KGHSH and CDR2 LQKENI. V shed 0 bases and J shed 4 bases, with 6 bases lying between them. The DNA for the CDR3 is TGTGCCAGCTCACCACCGGCGGGAGAGACCCAGTACTTC. Its protein is CASSPPAGETQYF.

The chain combines TRBV4-2 with TRBJ2-7; no definite D call. The CDR3 covers 15 residues. Germline CDR1 LGHNA, CDR2 YNFKEQ. V dropped 1 base and J dropped 0 bases, with 10 bases sitting between them. The CDR3 bases are TGTGCCAGCAGCCAAGTTTCTCCGAGCTCCTACGAGCAGTACTTC. Protein sequence: CASSQVSPSSYEQYF.

CDR3 region: CASGDKGNQPQHF. The DNA of the CDR3 is TGTGCCAGCGGGGACAAGGGCAATCAGCCCCAGCATTTT. The gene calls are TRBV18 and TRBJ1-5, with D perhaps matching TRBD1 (6 bases). Trimming took 8 bases from V and 2 from J, leaving 10 bases between them. The CDR3 runs to 13 residues. The germline CDR1 and CDR2 sequences are KGHSH and LQKENI.

V usage is TRBV7-3 and J usage is TRBJ2-5, with 8 bases lining up with TRBD2. Germline lookup yields CDR1 SGHTA and CDR2 FQGTGA. This CDR3 comprises 15 residues. V dropped 0 bases and J dropped 5; count of bases not matched to a gene: 5. The CDR3 sequence: CASSLTPGGVETQYF. The CDR3 DNA follows: TGTGCCAGCAGCTTAACCCCGGGGGGGGTGGAGACCCAGTACTTC.

This rearrangement joins TRBV6-1 to TRBJ1-1; the D gene is possibly TRBD1 (5 bases). This CDR3 has 15 amino acids. The V end was cut by 3 bases, the J end by 5 bases, with 16 bases between. The germline V gene has CDR1 MNHNS and CDR2 SASEGT. The CDR3 loop reads CASSEGQGSRTEAFF. In DNA, the CDR3 is TGTGCCAGCAGTGAGGGGCAGGGTTCGAGGACTGAAGCTTTCTTT.

The chain combines TRBV15 with TRBJ1-5; 11 bases are a match to TRBD1. V gave up 4 bases and J gave up 2 bases; unmatched junction bases: 7. This CDR3 spans 17 amino acids. Germline V CDR1 and CDR2: LNHNV, YYDKDF (reference sequence). In DNA, the CDR3 is TGTGCCACCAGCACAGGACAGGGGGCGCGGGGCAATCAGCCCCAGCATTTT. Protein: CATSTGQGARGNQPQHF. Using reference TRBV15 and TRBJ1-5 for the parts outside the CDR3, the full variable domain is DAMVIQNPRYQVTQFGKPVTLSCSQTLNHNVMYWYQQKSSQAPKLLFHYYDKDFNNEADTPDNFQSRRPNTSFCFLDIRSPGLGDTAMYLCATSTGQGARGNQPQHFGDGTRLSIL.